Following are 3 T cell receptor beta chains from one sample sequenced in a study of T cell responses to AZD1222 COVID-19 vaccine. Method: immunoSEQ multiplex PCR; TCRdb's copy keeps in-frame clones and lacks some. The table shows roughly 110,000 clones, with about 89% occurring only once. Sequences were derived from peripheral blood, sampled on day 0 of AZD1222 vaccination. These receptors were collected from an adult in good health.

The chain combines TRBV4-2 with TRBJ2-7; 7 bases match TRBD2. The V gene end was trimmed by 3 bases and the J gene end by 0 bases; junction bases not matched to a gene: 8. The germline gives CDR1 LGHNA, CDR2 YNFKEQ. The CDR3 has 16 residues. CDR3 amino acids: CASSQGLAASSYEQYF. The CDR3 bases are TGTGCCAGCAGCCAGGGTCTAGCGGCGAGCTCCTACGAGCAGTACTTC.

CDR3 amino acids: CAISEPGQGSQPQHF. The CDR3 nucleotides are TGTGCCATCAGTGAGCCCGGACAAGGGAGTCAGCCCCAGCATTTT. J is TRBJ1-5 and V is TRBV10-3, with D possibly matching TRBD1 (5 bases). Trimming shortened V by 2 bases and J by 6 bases, and 14 bases separated the two germline ends. The CDR3 runs 15 residues. Germline V gives CDR1 ENHRY, CDR2 SYGVKD.

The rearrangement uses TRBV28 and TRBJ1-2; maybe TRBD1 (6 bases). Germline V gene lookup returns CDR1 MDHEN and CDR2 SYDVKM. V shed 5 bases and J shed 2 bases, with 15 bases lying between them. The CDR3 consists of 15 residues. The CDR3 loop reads CASSPTGSGNYGYTF. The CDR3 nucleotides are TGTGCCAGCAGTCCAACAGGGTCGGGCAACTATGGCTACACCTTC.